These 32 T cell receptor beta chains came from one sample sequenced in a study of cytotoxic CD8 clonotypes in ibrutinib-treated CLL. Measured with immunoSEQ multiplex PCR; TCRdb has only the in-frame clones, and not every one. The profile covers about 330,000 clones, with roughly 67% appearing a single time and about 5.9% taken by the ten largest. Sequencing was performed on PBMCs, taken after 36 months of ibrutinib treatment. The receptors were gathered from a human donor with chronic lymphocytic leukemia.

This chain links TRBV7-6 with TRBJ1-1, with no clear D. V was pared by 2 bases and J by 9 bases, with 10 bases between. The CDR3 contains 12 residues. Per germline, CDR1 SGHVS and CDR2 FNYEAQ. The CDR3 is CASSLSSGKAFF. The CDR3 bases are TGTGCCAGCAGCTTATCCTCGGGGAAAGCTTTCTTT.

The rearrangement joins TRBV29-1 to TRBJ2-2; a possible D gene is TRBD2 (6 bases). Deletions cut 6 bases from V and 1 base from J, with 12 bases between. Germline loops: CDR1 SQVTM, CDR2 ANQGSEA. The CDR3 spans 14 residues. The CDR3 protein is CSVSTGGNTGELFF. The DNA for the CDR3 is TGCAGCGTGTCCACCGGGGGGAACACCGGGGAGCTGTTTTTT.

The chain recombines TRBV7-3 with TRBJ2-1; either TRBD1 or TRBD2 may supply D (6 bases each). The ends were cut back, 5 bases at V and 6 bases at J, with 20 bases in the middle. Per germline, CDR1 SGHTA and CDR2 FQGTGA. The CDR3 sequence is 16 residues long. CDR3 residues: CASSPRGQGYINEQFF. CDR3 coding DNA: TGTGCCAGCAGCCCGCGGGGCCAGGGGTACATCAATGAGCAGTTCTTC.

The chain combines TRBV10-3 with TRBJ2-7; tentative D call: TRBD1 (5 bases). The CDR3 runs 15 residues. Germline CDR1 reads ENHRY; CDR2 reads SYGVKD. Trimming stripped 0 bases from V and 6 bases from J, with 15 bases between. The CDR3 reads CAISESGRQSAEQYF. In DNA, the CDR3 is TGTGCCATCAGTGAGTCAGGGCGACAGTCCGCCGAGCAGTACTTC.

The chain recombines TRBV10-3 with TRBJ2-7, with TRBD2 as a possible D gene (6 bases). CDR1 and CDR2 from the germline V gene are ENHRY and SYGVKD. Trimming cost V 2 bases and J 2 bases, with 13 bases left between them. This CDR3 comprises 15 residues. The CDR3, as DNA: TGTGCCATCAGTGAGCCGGGGGAAGGGCCCTACGAGCAGTACTTC. It specifies CAISEPGEGPYEQYF.

The chain has TRBV5-1 and TRBJ2-7; D is perhaps TRBD2 (7 bases). Trimming stripped 3 bases from V and 11 bases from J, with 30 bases between. Germline V lookup: CDR1 SGHRS, CDR2 YFSETQ. The CDR3 is made up of 17 amino acids. The DNA for the CDR3 is TGCGCCAGCAGCTCCCCTGGCAACCTACAGGGAGGGGGGCCTAAGTACTTC. Its protein product is CASSSPGNLQGGGPKYF. The complete variable domain, with remaining parts taken from reference TRBV5-1 and TRBJ2-7, reads KAGVTQTPRYLIKTRGQQVTLSCSPISGHRSVSWYQQTPGQGLQFLFEYFSETQRNKGNFPGRFSGRQFSNSRSEMNVSTLELGDSALYLCASSSPGNLQGGGPKYFGPGTRLTVT.

Regarding this clone: Other DNA sequences in this sample translate to the same CDR3. V is TRBV10-3 and J is TRBJ2-3, with D hard to call. Germline lookup yields CDR1 ENHRY and CDR2 SYGVKD. CDR3 length equals 12 residues. V was trimmed by 0 bases and J by 4 bases, leaving 2 bases between them. The CDR3 bases are TGTGCCATCAGTGAGTCGGCAGATACGCAGTATTTT. Encoded protein: CAISESADTQYF.

This clone was seen a few times. The chain couples TRBV18 to TRBJ2-7; D possibly corresponds to TRBD2 (6 bases). Germline V gene lookup returns CDR1 KGHSH and CDR2 LQKENI. Trimming stripped 3 bases from V and 4 bases from J, with 19 bases between. This CDR3 has 16 residues. In nucleotides, the CDR3 is TGTGCCAGCTCACCTACCGGGACTCCCACCCTTTACGAGCAGTACTTC. The encoded protein is CASSPTGTPTLYEQYF.

This chain uses TRBV28 with TRBJ1-5; 9 bases are a match to TRBD1. The CDR3 length is 15 residues. The germline CDR1 and CDR2 sequences are MDHEN and SYDVKM. With 5 bases clipped from V and 4 bases from J, the junction kept 6 bases outside the gene matches. CDR3 nucleotides: TGTGCCAGCAGTGCCGGGACAGGGCGAAATCAGCCCCAGCATTTT. Amino acid sequence: CASSAGTGRNQPQHF.

The chain carries TRBV15 and TRBJ1-1, with TRBD1 as a possible D gene (5 bases). The CDR3 length is 15 residues. Germline V gives CDR1 LNHNV, CDR2 YYDKDF (reference sequence). The V and J ends lost 2 bases and 3 bases respectively, with 13 bases between them. CDR3 amino acids: CATSRSGGFYTEAFF. The CDR3 DNA is TGTGCCACCAGCAGATCGGGGGGTTTTTACACTGAAGCTTTCTTT.

The rearrangement links TRBV29-1 to TRBJ2-1; 7 positions agree with TRBD1. The V gene's germline CDR1 is SQVTM and CDR2 ANQGSEA. V gave up 7 bases and J gave up 9 bases; unmatched junction bases: 18. The CDR3 is made up of 15 amino acids. CDR3 residues: CSAGTARARGGEQFF. The CDR3 DNA follows: TGCAGCGCCGGGACAGCTCGGGCAAGGGGTGGTGAGCAGTTCTTC.

This clone was detected a few times. V and J are TRBV5-4 and TRBJ2-3; no clear D gene. The CDR3 totals 11 residues. The germline V gene has CDR1 SGHNT and CDR2 YYREEE (reference sequence). Trimming removed 1 base at V and 6 bases at J, with 3 bases between. As DNA, the CDR3 is TGTGCCAGCAGCTTGTCGGATACGCAGTATTTT. It encodes CASSLSDTQYF.

This CDR3 reads CASSLEVEYEQYF. The DNA of the CDR3 is TGTGCCAGCAGTTTGGAGGTCGAGTACGAGCAGTACTTC. This chain joins TRBV28 and TRBJ2-7; D might be TRBD2 (5 bases). Germline V gives CDR1 MDHEN, CDR2 SYDVKM. This CDR3 region has 13 residues. Trimming stripped 3 bases from V and 4 bases from J, with 10 bases between.

The V gene is TRBV11-3, the J gene TRBJ2-1; D is uncertain. The CDR3 runs 15 residues. V was pared by 5 bases and J by 5 bases, with 16 bases between. Germline values: CDR1 SGHNT, CDR2 YENEEA. The CDR3 is CASSASYWTHNEQFF. DNA for the CDR3: TGTGCCAGCAGCGCATCATACTGGACGCACAATGAGCAGTTCTTC.

This chain links TRBV5-1 with TRBJ2-5; 9 nucleotides agree with TRBD1. The germline gives CDR1 SGHRS, CDR2 YFSETQ. Losses at the gene ends were 4 bases for V and 5 bases for J; bases not matched to a gene: 9. The CDR3 has 15 residues. The CDR3 here is CASSPEGTGWETQYF. In nucleotides, the CDR3 is TGCGCCAGCAGCCCGGAGGGGACAGGGTGGGAGACCCAGTACTTC. The full variable domain, rest sourced from reference TRBV5-1 and TRBJ2-5, is KAGVTQTPRYLIKTRGQQVTLSCSPISGHRSVSWYQQTPGQGLQFLFEYFSETQRNKGNFPGRFSGRQFSNSRSEMNVSTLELGDSALYLCASSPEGTGWETQYFGPGTRLLVL.

The chain employs TRBV7-9 and TRBJ2-3; D gene unclear. Germline V lookup: CDR1 SEHNR, CDR2 FQNEAQ (reference sequence). V shed 1 base and J shed 2 bases, with 7 bases lying between them. The CDR3 consists of 14 residues. The CDR3 spells CASSLGVTTDTQYF. DNA of the CDR3: TGTGCCAGCAGCTTAGGGGTCACCACAGATACGCAGTATTTT.

This clone was recorded once. The V call is TRBV4-2, the J call TRBJ2-5; D possibly corresponds to TRBD2 (6 bases). V lost 0 bases to trimming and J lost 7 bases, with 12 bases between them. CDR1 is LGHNA, CDR2 YNFKEQ, per germline. This CDR3 is built from 14 residues. DNA for the CDR3: TGTGCCAGCAGCCAAGATACTAGCTTCGGGACCCAGTACTTC. This codes for CASSQDTSFGTQYF.

V is TRBV5-1 and J is TRBJ1-1; tentative D call: TRBD1 (6 bases). V was cut by 1 base and J by 7 bases, with 17 bases left in between. CDR3 length: 15 amino acids. Per the germline V gene, CDR1 is SGHRS and CDR2 is YFSETQ. The CDR3 sequence: CASSLSGGRHLEAFF. DNA of the CDR3: TGCGCCAGCAGCTTGAGCGGGGGGCGGCACCTTGAAGCTTTCTTT.

This clone was observed a single time. DNA of the CDR3: TGTGCCAGCAGCCAGGACTCTGACACTGAAGCTTTCTTT. It is translated as CASSQDSDTEAFF. This chain joins TRBV6-4 and TRBJ1-1; D ambiguous. The CDR3 runs to 13 residues. With 6 bases removed from V and 3 bases from J, the gap between germline ends came to 11 bases. CDR1 and CDR2 (germline): MRHNA, SNTAGT.

A note on this clone: A much larger clone lies one base from this, so it may be a read error. The genes are TRBV5-4 and TRBJ2-7, with D perhaps assigned TRBD1 or TRBD2 (5 bases each). Between the trimmed V and J ends, which lost 2 bases and 2 bases, there was a span of 8 bases. This CDR3 comprises 13 residues. Germline CDR1 is SGHNT and CDR2 is YYREEE (reference sequence). The CDR3 region is CASSFGAPYEQYF. The CDR3 DNA follows: TGTGCCAGCAGCTTCGGGGCCCCCTACGAGCAGTACTTC. Variable domain in full (rest from reference TRBV5-4 and TRBJ2-7): ETGVTQSPTHLIKTRGQQVTLRCSSQSGHNTVSWYQQALGQGPQFIFQYYREEENGRGNFPPRFSGLQFPNYSSELNVNALELDDSALYLCASSFGAPYEQYFGPGTRLTVT.

The V gene is TRBV27, the J gene TRBJ2-7; 12 nucleotides line up with TRBD2. J gave up 0 bases and V 6 bases, and 18 bases lay outside the gene matches. Germline CDR1 MNHEY, CDR2 SMNVEV (reference sequence). This CDR3 has 20 amino acids. Here the CDR3 reads CASSSHPGLAGPKSSYEQYF. The DNA for the CDR3 is TGTGCCAGCAGCTCTCATCCGGGACTAGCGGGCCCGAAGAGCTCCTACGAGCAGTACTTC.

J is TRBJ2-5 and V is TRBV11-2; 8 bases agree with TRBD2. This CDR3 contains 15 residues. The germline CDR1 and CDR2 sequences are SGHAT and FQNNGV. Trimming removed 4 bases from V and 2 bases from J; junction bases left unmatched: 6. The DNA of the CDR3 is TGTGCCAGCAGCTCGCCGGGACTAGATCAAGAGACCCAGTACTTC. This gives the protein CASSSPGLDQETQYF.

The J gene is TRBJ2-7, the V gene TRBV7-8, with D perhaps matching TRBD1 or TRBD2 (5 bases each). Germline CDR1 is SGHVS and CDR2 is FQNEAQ. CDR3 size: 16 residues. V gave up 5 bases and J gave up 7 bases, with 24 bases separating them. The CDR3 loop reads CASSAFGTTKAAEQYF. The CDR3 coding sequence is TGTGCCAGCAGCGCCTTTGGGACGACTAAGGCCGCAGAGCAGTACTTC.

The chain uses TRBV4-1 and TRBJ1-2, with D perhaps TRBD1 (6 bases). V gave up 2 bases and J gave up 4 bases, with 20 bases separating them. The CDR3 spans 17 residues. Germline V gene sequence: CDR1 MGHRA, CDR2 YSYEKL. The DNA for the CDR3 is TGCGCCAGCAGCCAAAACTCTCACAGGGACGGATCCTATGGCTACACCTTC. This encodes CASSQNSHRDGSYGYTF.

The chain is built from TRBV20-1 and TRBJ2-7; 8 bases match TRBD2. The trim removed 7 bases at V and 7 bases at J, leaving 6 bases unmatched. The CDR3 contains 11 residues. CDR1 DFQATT and CDR2 SNEGSKA come from the germline V gene (reference sequence). CDR3 residues: CSGVAGWEQYF. The CDR3 DNA is TGCAGTGGTGTAGCGGGGTGGGAGCAGTACTTC.

V is TRBV9 and J is TRBJ2-7, with 10 bases matching TRBD1. The CDR3 spans 17 residues. After removal of 0 bases from V and 2 bases from J, the junction contained 8 bases not matched to a gene. CDR1 SGDLS and CDR2 YYNGEE come from the germline V gene. Here the CDR3 reads CASSVAYPGQGAYEQYF. The CDR3 bases are TGTGCCAGCAGCGTAGCATACCCTGGACAGGGGGCCTACGAGCAGTACTTC.

This clone was counted only a few times. The genes are TRBV6-5 and TRBJ2-5; 8 nucleotides align to TRBD2. The CDR3 totals 13 residues. CDR1 is MNHEY and CDR2 is SVGAGI in the germline V gene. The ends lost 6 bases at V and 2 bases at J; junction bases unmatched: 2. DNA for the CDR3: TGTGCCAGCAGGCCTAGCGGGCAAGAGACCCAGTACTTC. Translation: CASRPSGQETQYF.

This clone was picked up a small number of times. V gene TRBV9 combines with J gene TRBJ2-2; perhaps TRBD2 as D (6 bases). V lost 0 bases and J lost 4, with 7 bases in between. CDR1 and CDR2 from the germline V gene are SGDLS and YYNGEE. This CDR3 region has 14 residues. The chain's CDR3 is CASSVAGGTGELFF. The CDR3 bases are TGTGCCAGCAGCGTAGCCGGGGGCACCGGGGAGCTGTTTTTT.

This chain joins TRBV27 and TRBJ2-1; unclear D gene. Germline-derived CDR1 and CDR2 are MNHEY and SMNVEV (reference sequence). The ends were cut back, 4 bases at V and 0 bases at J, with 10 bases in the middle. This CDR3 spans 15 amino acids. The CDR3 loop reads CASSYRQSSYNEQFF. The CDR3 bases are TGTGCCAGCAGTTATAGACAAAGCTCCTACAATGAGCAGTTCTTC.

The genes are TRBV5-4 and TRBJ2-3, with D hard to call. Trimming took 0 bases from V and 4 from J, leaving 12 bases between them. From germline, CDR1 is SGHNT and CDR2 YYREEE (reference sequence). The CDR3 is made up of 15 amino acids. Here the CDR3 reads CASSLARGVADTQYF. The CDR3 nucleotides read TGTGCCAGCAGCTTGGCACGTGGGGTCGCAGATACGCAGTATTTT. Full variable domain (rest looked up from reference TRBV5-4 and TRBJ2-3): ETGVTQSPTHLIKTRGQQVTLRCSSQSGHNTVSWYQQALGQGPQFIFQYYREEENGRGNFPPRFSGLQFPNYSSELNVNALELDDSALYLCASSLARGVADTQYFGPGTRLTVL.

This chain joins TRBV23-1 and TRBJ2-6; D not resolved. TRBV23-1 is noted as an ORF with a role that remains uncertain. V lost 3 bases, J lost 0 bases, and 15 bases lay in between. The CDR3 length is 18 residues. Here the CDR3 reads CASSQPSTTDSGANVLTF. The CDR3 coding sequence is TGCGCCAGCAGTCAGCCCTCCACAACAGACTCTGGGGCCAACGTCCTGACTTTC.

V is TRBV2 and J is TRBJ2-7; TRBD1 agrees at 9 bases. The CDR3 spans 13 residues. Germline lookup yields CDR1 SNHLY and CDR2 FYNNEI. With V trimmed by 6 bases and J by 3 bases, 3 bases remained unmatched. CDR3 in amino acids: CASRVTGGYEQYF. The CDR3 DNA sequence: TGTGCCAGCAGGGTGACAGGGGGCTACGAGCAGTACTTC.